Sequencing of this T cell receptor beta chain was carried out in a study of T-cell memory formation after mild COVID-19. After 5'RACE with constant-segment primers, TCR alpha and TCR beta cDNA libraries carrying sample barcodes and UMIs were obtained. TCRdb redid the calling of the 5' RACE reads with MiXCR, one entry per CDR3 protein. This table holds under 450,000 distinct CDR3 sequences, less than 25% found once. The CDR3 totals 14 residues. The germline CDR1 and CDR2 sequences are LNHNV and YYDKDF (reference sequence). V was shortened by 1 base and J by 6 bases, with 10 bases between the two germline ends.

The sequenced sample consisted of PBMCs or a T cell subset sorted from them (not recorded which). This TCR derives from a man younger than 35 who had mild COVID-19 (a few samples of this study predate the infection). Cell type and time point are not known. The chain couples TRBV15 to TRBJ2-1, with D unresolved. The CDR3 DNA is TGTGCCACCAGCAGAGGGACGTCCCTCAATGAGCAGTTCTTC. It is translated as CATSRGTSLNEQFF. The full variable domain, in which reference TRBV15 and TRBJ2-1 provide the parts outside the CDR3, is DAMVIQNPRYQVTQFGKPVTLSCSQTLNHNVMYWYQQKSSQAPKLLFHYYDKDFNNEADTPDNFQSRRPNTSFCFLDIRSPGLGDTAMYLCATSRGTSLNEQFFGPGTRLTVL.